These 31 T cell receptor beta chains were all obtained from the same sample, sequenced in a study of CD8+ T cells in alopecia areata. Following extraction, RNA underwent reverse transcription to cDNA, which served as the sequencing template. Clones were read by immunoSEQ multiplex PCR, and TCRdb kept only the in-frame ones, dropping some. Of about 130,000 clones listed, 45% to 60% were seen once; the top ten hold roughly 4.3%. The source was CD4+ T cells sorted from blood, collected at week 0. These receptors came from a human donor with alopecia areata.

The gene calls are TRBV5-4 and TRBJ2-6, with D possibly called TRBD1 or TRBD2 (6 bases each). Germline V gives CDR1 SGHNT, CDR2 YYREEE (reference sequence). The CDR3 runs to 19 residues. The germline V and J ends were trimmed by 4 bases and 3 bases, with 23 bases remaining between them. CDR3 protein: CASSPPLGGLLGGANVLTF. The CDR3 DNA reads TGTGCCAGCAGCCCTCCCCTGGGGGGCTTGTTAGGTGGGGCCAACGTCCTGACTTTC. Full variable domain (rest looked up from reference TRBV5-4 and TRBJ2-6): ETGVTQSPTHLIKTRGQQVTLRCSSQSGHNTVSWYQQALGQGPQFIFQYYREEENGRGNFPPRFSGLQFPNYSSELNVNALELDDSALYLCASSPPLGGLLGGANVLTFGAGSRLTVL.

This sequence joins TRBV5-1 and TRBJ2-3, with TRBD2 as a possible D gene (7 bases). Germline V CDR1 and CDR2: SGHRS, YFSETQ. Trimming left V 0 bases short and J 2 bases short, with 19 bases between. The CDR3 runs 18 residues. The CDR3 protein is CASSLAGGGRGVTDTQYF. In DNA form, the CDR3 reads TGCGCCAGCAGCTTGGCTGGCGGGGGCAGAGGAGTCACAGATACGCAGTATTTT.

V usage is TRBV4-3 and J usage is TRBJ2-3, with 13 bases that match TRBD2. V lost 0 bases and J lost 6; bases outside the gene matches: 6. Germline CDR1 LGHNA, CDR2 YSLEER. CDR3 length: 17 amino acids. CDR3 DNA sequence: TGCGCCAGCAGCCAAGATCTAACTAGCGGGAGGGCTGATACGCAGTATTTT. It encodes CASSQDLTSGRADTQYF.

In its sample, this clone was seen a few times. The chain links TRBV4-3 to TRBJ2-3, with D perhaps TRBD1 (6 bases). The CDR3 contains 13 residues. V gave up 2 bases and J gave up 4 bases, with 7 bases separating them. Germline V gene lookup returns CDR1 LGHNA and CDR2 YSLEER. CDR3 region: CASSQNRADTQYF. The CDR3 DNA follows: TGCGCCAGCAGCCAAAACAGGGCAGATACGCAGTATTTT.

The chain is built from TRBV5-1 and TRBJ2-5, with TRBD1 matching over 7 bases. There are 13 residues in the CDR3. V was pared by 4 bases and J by 6 bases, with 6 bases of the junction left unmatched. The germline V gene encodes CDR1 SGHRS and CDR2 YFSETQ. Here the CDR3 reads CASSPGQEQTQYF. In DNA form, the CDR3 reads TGCGCCAGCAGCCCCGGACAGGAACAGACCCAGTACTTC.

This chain uses TRBV2 with TRBJ1-1, with unresolved D. Deletions cut 9 bases from V and 1 base from J, with 9 bases between. The CDR3 length is 12 residues. CDR1 is SNHLY, CDR2 FYNNEI, per germline. CDR3 sequence: CASRTGNTEAFF. The CDR3 bases are TGTGCCAGTAGGACGGGGAACACTGAAGCTTTCTTT.

This chain connects TRBV28 to TRBJ2-4, with TRBD1 matching 10 bases. This CDR3 spans 15 amino acids. The germline CDR1 and CDR2 sequences are MDHEN and SYDVKM. The V segment lost 5 bases and the J segment 4 bases; nucleotides outside the gene matches: 5. In nucleotides, the CDR3 is TGTGCCAGCAGTCCGACAGGGGGCTCGAAAAACATTCAGTACTTC. Encoded protein: CASSPTGGSKNIQYF.

V is TRBV9 and J is TRBJ1-1, with D possibly TRBD1 on 5 matching bases. V lost 4 bases and J lost 1, with 11 bases in between. The length of the CDR3 is 14 residues. Germline V gene data show CDR1 as SGDLS and CDR2 as YYNGEE. In DNA form, the CDR3 reads TGTGCCAGCAGCACCTCGACAGAGAACACTGAAGCTTTCTTT. It encodes CASSTSTENTEAFF.

The V gene is TRBV2, the J gene TRBJ1-2; no clear D gene. This CDR3 spans 12 amino acids. V was trimmed by 4 bases and J by 5 bases, leaving 8 bases between them. Germline V gene data show CDR1 as SNHLY and CDR2 as FYNNEI. The CDR3 nucleotides are TGTGCCAGCAGTGGGGCAGCGTATGGCTACACCTTC. It specifies CASSGAAYGYTF.

This clone occurred a few times. This rearrangement joins TRBV19 to TRBJ1-2; 10 bases are a match to TRBD1. Losses at the gene ends were 4 bases for V and 5 bases for J; bases not matched to a gene: 7. The length of the CDR3 is 15 residues. Germline CDR1 LNHDA, CDR2 SQIVND (reference sequence). DNA for the CDR3: TGTGCCAGTAGTACCACAGGGACAGGGGTTTATGGCTACACCTTC. It codes for CASSTTGTGVYGYTF. Together with reference TRBV19 and TRBJ1-2, the CDR3 gives the full variable domain: DGGITQSPKYLFRKEGQNVTLSCEQNLNHDAMYWYRQDPGQGLRLIYYSQIVNDFQKGDIAEGYSVSREKKESFPLTVTSAQKNPTAFYLCASSTTGTGVYGYTFGSGTRLTVV.

This clone was found a few times. The chain is built from TRBV19 and TRBJ1-5; D perhaps matches TRBD1 (6 bases). Germline loops: CDR1 LNHDA, CDR2 SQIVND (reference sequence). CDR3 length equals 14 residues. V was shortened by 3 bases and J by 5 bases, with 11 bases between the two germline ends. The CDR3 loop is CASSMGTYYQPQHF. CDR3 coding DNA: TGTGCCAGTAGTATGGGGACATACTATCAGCCCCAGCATTTT.

The rearrangement links TRBV4-1 to TRBJ2-1; 12 positions match TRBD2. V dropped 4 bases and J dropped 8; count of bases not matched to a gene: 6. Looked up from germline, CDR1 is MGHRA and CDR2 is YSYEKL. The CDR3 runs to 15 residues. CDR3 residues: CASSPTSGRRDEQFF. The CDR3 DNA sequence: TGCGCCAGCAGCCCGACTAGCGGGAGAAGGGATGAGCAGTTCTTC.

The chain is built from TRBV27 and TRBJ2-1, with D maybe TRBD2 (5 bases). The CDR3 is 12 residues long. CDR1 is MNHEY, CDR2 SMNVEV, per germline (reference sequence). The V gene lost 3 bases and the J gene lost 9 bases, with 9 bases spanning the gap. CDR3 bases: TGTGCCAGCAGTTTCTCGGGGATTGAGCAGTTCTTC. This codes for CASSFSGIEQFF.

V and J are TRBV29-1 and TRBJ2-3, with 10 bases aligning to TRBD2. The germline gives CDR1 SQVTM, CDR2 ANQGSEA. This CDR3 is built from 14 residues. V lost 2 bases and J lost 5; bases outside the gene matches: 4. Written as DNA, the CDR3 is TGCAGCGTTGAACGGGCTAGCGGGAGAGATACGCAGTATTTT. Residues: CSVERASGRDTQYF.

V is TRBV29-1 and J is TRBJ1-2; 9 nucleotides match TRBD1. The J segment lost 3 bases and the V segment lost 0 bases, leaving 2 bases of the junction unmatched. The CDR3 is 14 amino acids. Germline-derived CDR1 and CDR2 are SQVTM and ANQGSEA. The CDR3 loop reads CSVEEDRGYYGYTF. Here the CDR3 DNA reads TGCAGCGTTGAAGAGGACAGGGGTTACTATGGCTACACCTTC.

The V call is TRBV11-2, the J call TRBJ2-3; 8 nucleotides align to TRBD2. The V gene's germline CDR1 is SGHAT and CDR2 FQNNGV. With 5 bases clipped from V and 4 bases from J, the junction kept 2 bases outside the gene matches. There are 13 residues in the CDR3. The CDR3 bases are TGTGCCAGCAGCGTTAGCGGGGCAGATACGCAGTATTTT. Its translation is CASSVSGADTQYF.

This clone was found a few times. V and J are TRBV10-3 and TRBJ2-3; 8 nucleotides match TRBD2. The ends lost 4 bases at V and 3 bases at J; junction bases unmatched: 6. The CDR3 consists of 15 residues. Looked up from germline, CDR1 is ENHRY and CDR2 is SYGVKD. The DNA of the CDR3 is TGTGCCATCAGTGGGTCGGCGGGGGGTACAGATACGCAGTATTTT. It codes for CAISGSAGGTDTQYF.

This chain joins TRBV5-4 and TRBJ1-6; maybe TRBD1 (5 bases). Trimming stripped 7 bases from V and 7 bases from J, with 12 bases between. Germline-derived CDR1 and CDR2 are SGHNT and YYREEE (reference sequence). This CDR3 is 13 amino acids long. The CDR3 nucleotides are TGTGCCAGCGGCAGACAGACCAATTCACCCCTCCACTTT. Residues: CASGRQTNSPLHF.

CDR3 amino acids: CASSQGGGNTIYF. CDR3 DNA: TGTGCCAGCAGCCAGGGGGGTGGAAACACCATATATTTT. The rearrangement uses TRBV9 and TRBJ1-3; TRBD1 aligns across 7 bases. CDR3 size: 13 residues. Germline V CDR1 and CDR2: SGDLS, YYNGEE. V lost 4 bases and J lost 3; bases outside the gene matches: 1.

The rearrangement links TRBV5-4 to TRBJ2-3, with 12 positions matching TRBD2. CDR3 length equals 16 residues. Germline CDR1 reads SGHNT; CDR2 reads YYREEE (reference sequence). The J segment lost 2 bases and the V segment lost 2 bases, leaving 3 bases of the junction unmatched. This chain's CDR3 is CASSFGLAGTTDTQYF. CDR3 sequence (DNA): TGTGCCAGCAGCTTCGGACTAGCGGGAACCACAGATACGCAGTATTTT.

The chain employs TRBV5-1 and TRBJ1-1, with TRBD1 as a possible D gene (5 bases). CDR3 length equals 14 residues. Germline loops: CDR1 SGHRS, CDR2 YFSETQ. V was pared by 2 bases and J by 1 base, with 9 bases between. The CDR3 sequence: CASSLGTGNTEAFF. The CDR3 nucleotides are TGCGCCAGCAGCTTAGGGACGGGGAACACTGAAGCTTTCTTT.

The chain is built from TRBV28 and TRBJ1-1; 8 bases line up with TRBD1. This CDR3 region has 13 residues. Trimming at V came to 6 bases and at J to 7 bases, leaving 7 bases not matched to a gene. Germline V gene lookup returns CDR1 MDHEN and CDR2 SYDVKM. The CDR3 reads CASSGTGKLEAFF. The CDR3 DNA reads TGTGCCAGCAGCGGGACAGGCAAGCTTGAAGCTTTCTTT.

CDR3 coding DNA: TGCGCCAGCGGTCGGGACTCGTACACAGATACGCAGTATTTT. This translates into CASGRDSYTDTQYF. J is TRBJ2-3 and V is TRBV5-1, with D possibly TRBD2 on 6 matching bases. The V end was cut by 7 bases, the J end by 2 bases, with 14 bases between. CDR1 is SGHRS, CDR2 YFSETQ, per germline. The CDR3 extends over 14 amino acids.

The CDR3 DNA sequence: TGTGCCAGCTCATTACCGGGACAGGGTACCTACGAGCAGTACTTC. Amino acids: CASSLPGQGTYEQYF. The chain recombines TRBV18 with TRBJ2-7, with 9 positions matching TRBD1. The CDR3 spans 15 residues. V lost 5 bases, J lost 2 bases, and 7 bases stayed unmatched. Germline-derived CDR1 and CDR2 are KGHSH and LQKENI.

The chain joins TRBV30 to TRBJ2-1; TRBD2 aligns across 8 bases. CDR1 GTSNPN and CDR2 SVGIG come from the germline V gene (reference sequence). After removal of 0 bases from V and 6 bases from J, the junction contained 1 base not matched to a gene. This CDR3 is built from 13 residues. CDR3 nucleotides: TGTGCCTGGAGTGTGCGGGGGGCCAATGAGCAGTTCTTC. Protein: CAWSVRGANEQFF.

Only a few counts were recorded for this clone. CDR3 in DNA: TGTGCCAGCAGTCGACAGCGACAAGAGACCCAGTACTTC. Amino acids: CASSRQRQETQYF. This chain joins TRBV6-5 and TRBJ2-5; possible D gene TRBD1, 5 bases. CDR1 and CDR2 from the germline V gene are MNHEY and SVGAGI. With 5 bases removed from V and 2 bases from J, the gap between germline ends came to 9 bases. The CDR3 runs to 13 residues.

This clone was seen a few times. The rearrangement uses TRBV6-5 and TRBJ2-7; TRBD2 matches at 8 bases. Per germline, CDR1 MNHEY and CDR2 SVGAGI. Germline trimming cut 6 bases from V and 0 bases from J; bases unmatched to any gene: 4. The CDR3 extends over 14 amino acids. The DNA for the CDR3 is TGTGCCAGCAGCGACGGGGGGGCCTCCTACGAGCAGTACTTC. It specifies CASSDGGASYEQYF.

The chain links TRBV15 to TRBJ2-5; D may be TRBD2 (6 bases). V was clipped by 0 bases and J by 1 base, with 6 bases between them. This CDR3 has 14 amino acids. Germline V gives CDR1 LNHNV, CDR2 YYDKDF (reference sequence). The DNA for the CDR3 is TGTGCCACCAGCAGAGATAGCGGCCAAGAGACCCAGTACTTC. Encoded protein: CATSRDSGQETQYF.

The chain combines TRBV4-1 with TRBJ2-1, with TRBD2 identical over 13 bases. The junction had 4 bases not matched to a gene; V was cut back by 4 bases and J by 1 base. The CDR3 sequence is 17 residues long. Germline V gene data show CDR1 as MGHRA and CDR2 as YSYEKL. The CDR3 bases are TGCGCCAGCAGCCCCGGGACTAGCGGGAAATCCTACAATGAGCAGTTCTTC. Its translation: CASSPGTSGKSYNEQFF.

This clone was counted only a few times. The rearrangement joins TRBV27 to TRBJ2-3, with TRBD1 matching 8 bases. Germline V gives CDR1 MNHEY, CDR2 SMNVEV (reference sequence). The CDR3 covers 15 residues. V was clipped by 5 bases and J by 4 bases; unmatched bases: 8. The CDR3 region has the DNA TGTGCCAGCAGTCCTGGCAGGGGGCGTCCAGATACGCAGTATTTT. Translation gives CASSPGRGRPDTQYF.

This clone was seen more than once but under ten times. This chain joins TRBV5-1 and TRBJ2-6, with no clear D. The CDR3 has 16 amino acids. With 0 bases removed from V and 1 base from J, the gap between germline ends came to 8 bases. Germline CDR1 SGHRS, CDR2 YFSETQ. The CDR3 bases are TGCGCCAGCAGCTTGGTCAAGGAGTCTGGGGCCAACGTCCTGACTTTC. Translated: CASSLVKESGANVLTF.